The clone carrying this T cell receptor beta chain was observed once. The antigen is not known. The germline V gene encodes CDR1 GTSNPN and CDR2 SVGIG (reference sequence). The V segment lost 6 bases and the J segment 4 bases; nucleotides outside the gene matches: 6. The CDR3 is made up of 14 amino acids. This table comes from immunoSEQ multiplex PCR, and its TCRdb copy is limited to in-frame clones, with some not included. The sample records 12,000 or so clones, more than 70% being singletons. The sample originates from a study of graft-versus-host responses after intestinal transplantation. Overall study context: For around three years after anti-thymocyte globulin induction, all recipients took tacrolimus and steroids. Findings of the study overall: Allograft graft-versus-host to host-versus-graft clonal ratios ran high in patients with graft-donor T cell macrochimerism.

The sample here was PBMCs, taken roughly 490 days after intestinal transplant. The gene calls are TRBV30 and TRBJ2-1, with 10 bases matching TRBD2. The sequence came from a human patient who received an intestinal transplant, so some T cells may come from the graft donor. CDR3 loop: CACTASGRYNEQFF. CDR3 sequence (DNA): TGTGCCTGCACAGCTAGCGGGAGATACAATGAGCAGTTCTTC.